This is a list of T cell receptor beta chains from one sample in a study of blood T cell repertoires in COVID-19. Measured with immunoSEQ multiplex PCR; TCRdb has only the in-frame clones, and not every one. This sample has around 300,000 clones, with approximately 88% found just once. The specimen was peripheral blood. These receptors were taken from a middle-aged woman who had recovered from COVID-19. Each CDR3 is given with its conserved first and last residue. Each record gives: J gene, D gene, CDR3 length, clone size, V gene, CDR3 protein, CDR3 DNA. The D gene is left open where the match is weak. Some rows have no size entry. The others give once, few or many, or a class for an expanded clone.

j_gene: TRBJ2-3; d_gene: TRBD2; len: 15; abundance: .; v_gene: TRBV28; CDR3aa: CASSLRGVGTDTQYF; CDR3nt: TGTGCCAGCAGTTTGCGGGGGGTGGGGACAGATACGCAGTATTTT
j_gene: TRBJ1-1; d_gene: TRBD1; len: 12; abundance: .; v_gene: TRBV9; CDR3aa: CASSAQGTEAFF; CDR3nt: TGTGCCAGCAGCGCACAGGGGACTGAAGCTTTCTTT
j_gene: TRBJ1-1; d_gene: .; len: 12; abundance: once; v_gene: TRBV30; CDR3aa: CAWSVQGLEAFF; CDR3nt: TGTGCCTGGAGTGTCCAGGGGCTCGAAGCTTTCTTT
j_gene: TRBJ2-7; d_gene: .; len: 14; abundance: .; v_gene: TRBV18; CDR3aa: CASSPRQVSYEQYF; CDR3nt: TGTGCCAGCTCACCAAGACAGGTGTCCTACGAGCAGTACTTC
j_gene: TRBJ2-7; d_gene: .; len: 14; abundance: .; v_gene: TRBV2; CDR3aa: CASSPTGRGYEQYF; CDR3nt: TGTGCCAGCAGTCCCACAGGGAGGGGATACGAGCAGTACTTC
j_gene: TRBJ2-5; d_gene: TRBD1; len: 17; abundance: once; v_gene: TRBV5-1; CDR3aa: CASSLGQGAHGSETQYF; CDR3nt: TGCGCCAGCAGCTTGGGACAGGGGGCGCACGGTTCGGAGACCCAGTACTTC
j_gene: TRBJ2-1; d_gene: TRBD2; len: 15; abundance: .; v_gene: TRBV11-2; CDR3aa: CASSLAAGGNNEQFF; CDR3nt: TGTGCCAGCAGCTTAGCAGCGGGAGGCAACAATGAGCAGTTCTTC
j_gene: TRBJ2-1; d_gene: TRBD2; len: 15; abundance: .; v_gene: TRBV28; CDR3aa: CASSSGLAGVYEQFF; CDR3nt: TGTGCCAGCAGTTCGGGACTAGCGGGAGTGTATGAGCAGTTCTTC
j_gene: TRBJ2-4; d_gene: TRBD1; len: 16; abundance: once; v_gene: TRBV5-3; CDR3aa: CARSLVSRQGCNIQYF; CDR3nt: TGTGCCAGAAGCTTGGTATCCAGACAGGGTTGCAACATTCAGTACTTC
j_gene: TRBJ1-5; d_gene: TRBD1; len: 15; abundance: few; v_gene: TRBV3-1/TRBV3-2; CDR3aa: CASSPRQGGNQPQHF; CDR3nt: TGTGCCAGCAGTCCTCGACAGGGGGGCAATCAGCCCCAGCATTTT
j_gene: TRBJ2-7; d_gene: TRBD2; len: 13; abundance: .; v_gene: TRBV11-3; CDR3aa: CASNSGRADEQYF; CDR3nt: TGTGCCAGCAACAGCGGGAGGGCAGACGAGCAGTACTTC
j_gene: TRBJ2-1; d_gene: .; len: 13; abundance: .; v_gene: TRBV19; CDR3aa: CASSIGGYSEQFF; CDR3nt: TGTGCCAGTAGTATAGGAGGGTACTCAGAGCAGTTCTTC
j_gene: TRBJ1-1; d_gene: .; len: 15; abundance: .; v_gene: TRBV2; CDR3aa: CASSEGLGGDTEAFF; CDR3nt: TGTGCCAGCAGTGAAGGGCTGGGGGGAGACACTGAAGCTTTCTTT
j_gene: TRBJ2-2; d_gene: .; len: 16; abundance: .; v_gene: TRBV7-2; CDR3aa: CASSPGGSGLTGELFF; CDR3nt: TGTGCCAGCAGCCCTGGGGGGTCAGGGTTAACCGGGGAGCTGTTTTTT
j_gene: TRBJ1-4; d_gene: .; len: 16; abundance: .; v_gene: TRBV28; CDR3aa: CASSLDSFATNEKLFF; CDR3nt: TGTGCCAGCAGTTTGGACAGTTTTGCAACTAATGAAAAACTGTTTTTT